Listed here is a single TCR beta chain. Its antigen is unknown. The data stem from a study of T cell clonotyping in hematopoietic cell transplantation. At the level of the study: Recipient samples before transplant were obtained post-cytoreduction. Study-wide points: Few recipient clonotypes overlapped donors; over 97% were de novo at given depth.

The sample's time point: recipient sample about 28 days before transplant, after cytoreduction. Method: immunoSEQ multiplex PCR; TCRdb's copy keeps in-frame clones and lacks some. This sample carries roughly 49,000 clones, over 75% of them seen once, and the ten largest clones take 5.9%. The sample here was peripheral blood mononuclear cells, taken before stem cell transplant. The TCR sequence derives from a man aged 60 to 69 with biphenotypic leukemia. Some clones in this sample may be carry-over from other donors' samples.

The CDR3 DNA reads as TGTGCCATCGTGGCACCTCAAAATCGGGCTCAGCCCCAGCATTTT. It yields the protein CAIVAPQNRAQPQHF. The genes are TRBV10-3 and TRBJ1-5, with D hard to call. With 8 bases removed from V and 6 bases from J, the gap between germline ends came to 20 bases. The CDR3 loop spans 15 amino acids. Germline V gives CDR1 ENHRY, CDR2 SYGVKD.